The text below deals with one TCR beta chain. The sample belongs to a study of blood T cell repertoires in COVID-19. The junction had 8 bases not matched to a gene; V was cut back by 8 bases and J by 4 bases. The CDR3 extends over 14 amino acids. Germline V gene lookup returns CDR1 LNHDA and CDR2 SQIVND (reference sequence). Here immunoSEQ multiplex PCR was the method, and the copy in TCRdb shows in-frame clones only, minus some. Of 120,000 to 150,000 clones listed, over 80% are singletons. The chain links TRBV19 to TRBJ2-1; 7 nucleotides match TRBD2. The sequenced sample was peripheral blood. The TCR sequence derives from a man in his fifties who had recovered from COVID-19. In DNA form, the CDR3 reads TGTGCCAGTTCGACGGGGGGACCGTACAATGAGCAGTTCTTC. It yields the protein CASSTGGPYNEQFF.